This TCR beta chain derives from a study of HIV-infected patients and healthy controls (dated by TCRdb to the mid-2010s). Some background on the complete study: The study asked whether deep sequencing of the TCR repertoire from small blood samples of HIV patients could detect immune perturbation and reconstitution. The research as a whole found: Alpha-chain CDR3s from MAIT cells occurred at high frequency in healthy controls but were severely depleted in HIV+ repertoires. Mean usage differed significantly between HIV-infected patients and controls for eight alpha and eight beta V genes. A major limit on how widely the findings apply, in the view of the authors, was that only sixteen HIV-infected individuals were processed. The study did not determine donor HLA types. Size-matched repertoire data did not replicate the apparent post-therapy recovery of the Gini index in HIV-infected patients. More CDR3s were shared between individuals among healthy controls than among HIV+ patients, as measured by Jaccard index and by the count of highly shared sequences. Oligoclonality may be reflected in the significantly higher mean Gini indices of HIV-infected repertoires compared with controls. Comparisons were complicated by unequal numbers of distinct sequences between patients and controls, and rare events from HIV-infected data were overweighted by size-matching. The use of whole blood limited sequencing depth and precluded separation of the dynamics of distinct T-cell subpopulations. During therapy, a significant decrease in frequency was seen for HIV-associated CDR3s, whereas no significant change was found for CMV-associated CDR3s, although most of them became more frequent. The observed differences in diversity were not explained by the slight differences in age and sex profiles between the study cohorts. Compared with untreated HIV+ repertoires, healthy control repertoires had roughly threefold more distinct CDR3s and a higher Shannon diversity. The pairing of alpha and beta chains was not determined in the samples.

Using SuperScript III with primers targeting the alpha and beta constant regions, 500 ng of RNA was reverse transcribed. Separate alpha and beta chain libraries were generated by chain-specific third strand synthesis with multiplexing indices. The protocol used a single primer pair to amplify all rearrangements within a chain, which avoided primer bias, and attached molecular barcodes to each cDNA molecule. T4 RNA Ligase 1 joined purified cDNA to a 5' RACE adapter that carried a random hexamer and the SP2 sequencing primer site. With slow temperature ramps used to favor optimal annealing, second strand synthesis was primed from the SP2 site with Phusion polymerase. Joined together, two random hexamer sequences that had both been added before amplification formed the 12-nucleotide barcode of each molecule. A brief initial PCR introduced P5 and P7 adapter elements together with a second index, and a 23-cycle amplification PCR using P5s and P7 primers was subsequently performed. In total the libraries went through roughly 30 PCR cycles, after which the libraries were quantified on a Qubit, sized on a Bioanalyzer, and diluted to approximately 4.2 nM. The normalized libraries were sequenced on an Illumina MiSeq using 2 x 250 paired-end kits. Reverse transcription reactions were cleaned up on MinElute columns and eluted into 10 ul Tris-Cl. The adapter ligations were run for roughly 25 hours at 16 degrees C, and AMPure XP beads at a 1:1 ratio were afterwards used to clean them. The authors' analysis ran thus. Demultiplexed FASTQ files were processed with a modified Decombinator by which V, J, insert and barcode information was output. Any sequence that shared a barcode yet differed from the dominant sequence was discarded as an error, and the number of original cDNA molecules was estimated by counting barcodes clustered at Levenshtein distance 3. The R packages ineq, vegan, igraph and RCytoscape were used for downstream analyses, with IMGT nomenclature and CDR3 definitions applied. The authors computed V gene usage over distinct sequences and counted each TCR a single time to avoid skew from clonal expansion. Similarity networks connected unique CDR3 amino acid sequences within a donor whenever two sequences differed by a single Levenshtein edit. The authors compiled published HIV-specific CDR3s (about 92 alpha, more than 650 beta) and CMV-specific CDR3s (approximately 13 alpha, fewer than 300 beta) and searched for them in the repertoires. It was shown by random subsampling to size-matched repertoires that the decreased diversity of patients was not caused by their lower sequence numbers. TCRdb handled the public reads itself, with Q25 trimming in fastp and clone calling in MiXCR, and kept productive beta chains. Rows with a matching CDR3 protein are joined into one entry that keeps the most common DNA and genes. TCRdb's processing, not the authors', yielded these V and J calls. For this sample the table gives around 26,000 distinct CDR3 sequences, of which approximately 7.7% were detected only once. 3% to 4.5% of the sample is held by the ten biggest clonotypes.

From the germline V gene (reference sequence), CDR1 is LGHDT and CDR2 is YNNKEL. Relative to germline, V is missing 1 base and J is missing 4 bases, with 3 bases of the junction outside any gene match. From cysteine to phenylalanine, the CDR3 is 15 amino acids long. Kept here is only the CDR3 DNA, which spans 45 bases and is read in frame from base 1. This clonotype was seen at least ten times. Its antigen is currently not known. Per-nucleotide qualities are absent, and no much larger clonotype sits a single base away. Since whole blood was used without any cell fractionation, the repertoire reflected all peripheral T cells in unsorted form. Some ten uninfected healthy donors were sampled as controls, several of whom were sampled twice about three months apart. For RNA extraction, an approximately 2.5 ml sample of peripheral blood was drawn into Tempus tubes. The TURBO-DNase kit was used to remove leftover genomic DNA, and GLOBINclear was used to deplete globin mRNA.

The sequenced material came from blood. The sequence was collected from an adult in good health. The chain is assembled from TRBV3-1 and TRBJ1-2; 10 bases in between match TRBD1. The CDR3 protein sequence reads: CASSQGGQGIYGYTF. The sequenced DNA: TGTGCCAGCAGCCAAGGGGGACAGGGGATCTATGGCTACACCTTC.